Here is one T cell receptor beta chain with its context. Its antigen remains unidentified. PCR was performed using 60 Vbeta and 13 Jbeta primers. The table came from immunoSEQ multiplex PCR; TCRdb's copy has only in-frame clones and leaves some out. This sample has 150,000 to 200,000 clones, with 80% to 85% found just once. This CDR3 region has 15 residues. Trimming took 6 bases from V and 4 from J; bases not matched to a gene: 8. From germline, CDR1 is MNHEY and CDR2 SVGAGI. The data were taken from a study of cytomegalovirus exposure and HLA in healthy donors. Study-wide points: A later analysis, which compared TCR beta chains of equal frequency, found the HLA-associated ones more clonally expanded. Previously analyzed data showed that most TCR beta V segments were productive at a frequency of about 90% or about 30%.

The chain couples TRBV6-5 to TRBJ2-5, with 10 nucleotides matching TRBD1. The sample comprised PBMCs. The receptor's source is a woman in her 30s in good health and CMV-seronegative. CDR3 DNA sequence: TGTGCCAGCAGGTCCGGGACAGGGGCGAGAGAGACCCAGTACTTC. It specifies CASRSGTGARETQYF.